This T cell receptor beta chain was recovered during a study of blood T cell repertoires in COVID-19. Background on the study: Acute and convalescent COVID-19 specimens originated in the United States, Italy and Spain. PBMCs, B-cell-depleted T cells, or T cells were the source of the cDNA or gDNA that made up the material.

Original analysis: Cell counts per sample came from amplifying reference gene primers. Profiling relied on immunoSEQ multiplex PCR, and the TCRdb table lists in-frame clones only, not all of them. V, J and clone size reflect that table, while D and trimming were determined from the DNA. The table has roughly 48,000 clones, over 80% seen once; the top ten hold roughly three fifths. Trimming removed 4 bases from V and 1 base from J; junction bases left unmatched: 5. The CDR3 covers 17 residues. CDR1 and CDR2 (germline): SGHAT, FQNNGV. The sequenced material came from peripheral blood. The TCR was taken from a man between 65 and 85 years old with acute or convalescent COVID-19. The rearrangement links TRBV11-2 to TRBJ2-5; 14 bases match TRBD2. The CDR3 coding sequence is TGTGCCAGCAGCTCCGGGACTAGCGGGAGCCGCCAAGAGACCCAGTACTTC. It encodes CASSSGTSGSRQETQYF. Using reference TRBV11-2 and TRBJ2-5 for the parts outside the CDR3, the full variable domain is EAGVAQSPRYKIIEKRQSVAFWCNPISGHATLYWYQQILGQGPKLLIQFQNNGVVDDSQLPKDRFSAERLKGVDSTLKIQPAKLEDSAVYLCASSSGTSGSRQETQYFGPGTRLLVL.